These T cell receptor beta chains were read from a single sample in a study of PD-L1 blockade in urothelial cancer. Some clones are missing from TCRdb's copy, which holds only in-frame ones; the method was immunoSEQ multiplex PCR. The data hold 55,000 to 85,000 clones, with around nine tenths observed a single time. The sequences come from PBMCs, collected around atezolizumab (anti-PD-L1) treatment. All receptors derive from a man in his fifties or sixties with urothelial cancer. Both conserved end residues are trimmed from each CDR3. The D gene is left open where the match is weak.

V: TRBV6-5; D: -; CDR3: ASSYEPGVTEAF
V: TRBV25-1; D: -; CDR3: ASSVGAQGNEQF
V: TRBV28; D: TRBD2; CDR3: ASSSAGGAHSYEQY
V: TRBV4-1; D: -; CDR3: ASSPEVDLFTDTQY
V: TRBV10-3; D: TRBD1; CDR3: AISESIGQGMGTQY
V: TRBV9; D: -; CDR3: ASSGTLSNTGELF
V: TRBV11-2; D: -; CDR3: ASSPVGGAVGELF
V: TRBV2; D: -; CDR3: ASSSRPGTEAF
V: TRBV6-4; D: TRBD1; CDR3: ASSDSGQASYNEQF
V: TRBV11-2; D: TRBD1; CDR3: ASSLGDSSYEQY
V: TRBV10-3; D: -; CDR3: AISAQDNPLEQY
V: TRBV5-1; D: -; CDR3: ASNSGAYNSPLH
V: TRBV4-1; D: TRBD1; CDR3: ASSQLVTVQGAGYEQY
V: TRBV6-1; D: TRBD2; CDR3: ASSGSGVRYEQY
V: TRBV7-9; D: TRBD2; CDR3: ASSLAASGGGEQF
V: TRBV5-1; D: TRBD1; CDR3: ASSLAGTGIYEQY
V: TRBV5-1; D: -; CDR3: ASSYSSGSGANVLT
V: TRBV10-2; D: TRBD2; CDR3: ASRPQGTSGSTDTQY